Listed here are 30 T cell receptor beta chains from one sample, sequenced in a study of immune evolution from preneoplasia to lung adenocarcinoma. The repertoire was sequenced with immunoSEQ multiplex PCR; TCRdb's copy has only in-frame clones and lacks some. Among about 26,000 clones listed, around 70% were seen once. The sequenced sample was FFPE invasive lung adenocarcinoma tissue. These receptors were obtained from a person between 55 and 69 years old with invasive lung adenocarcinoma. Some clones in this sample may be carry-over from other donors' samples.

The chain combines TRBV2 with TRBJ2-7; 11 nucleotides match TRBD1. CDR1 is SNHLY, CDR2 FYNNEI, per germline. CDR3 size: 14 residues. V shed 7 bases, J shed 7 bases, and the junction held 9 bases outside the gene matches. The CDR3 protein is CASILGTGGGEQYF. In nucleotides, the CDR3 is TGTGCCAGCATACTCGGGACAGGGGGAGGGGAGCAGTACTTC.

The V call is TRBV10-2, the J call TRBJ2-4; tentatively, D is TRBD2 (5 bases). V was trimmed by 7 bases and J by 1 base, leaving 11 bases between them. In germline, CDR1 is WSHSY, CDR2 SAAADI. This CDR3 comprises 14 residues. The CDR3 sequence: CASTPGRAKNIQYF. Written as DNA, the CDR3 is TGCGCCAGCACACCGGGAAGGGCCAAAAACATTCAGTACTTC.

The chain carries TRBV19 and TRBJ2-5, with TRBD2 matching over 10 bases. V lost 6 bases to trimming and J lost 5 bases; unmatched junction nucleotides: 9. CDR1 LNHDA and CDR2 SQIVND come from the germline V gene (reference sequence). The CDR3 covers 15 residues. The CDR3 region is CASSPGTSAPETQYF. In DNA form, the CDR3 reads TGTGCCAGTAGCCCCGGGACTAGCGCCCCGGAGACCCAGTACTTC.

Note on this clone: Compared with germline, one end of the junction differs, possibly owing to a read error. The chain combines TRBV28 with TRBJ2-7, with 8 bases aligning to TRBD1. Per germline, CDR1 MDHEN and CDR2 SYDVKM. The CDR3 has 11 amino acids. The CDR3 region is CASSSDRVLGF. For the CDR3, the DNA is TGTGCCAGCAGTTCGGACAGGGTTTTGGGGTTC.

Of note for this clone: Other DNA sequences from this sample encode an identical CDR3 as well. CDR3 residues: CASSRDSYEQYF. The CDR3 DNA is TGTGCCAGCAGTAGGGACAGCTACGAGCAGTACTTC. V is TRBV2 and J is TRBJ2-7; 7 bases align to TRBD1. The germline V gene encodes CDR1 SNHLY and CDR2 FYNNEI. With V trimmed by 5 bases and J by 3 bases, 1 base remained unmatched. The CDR3 runs to 12 residues.

This clone was counted only a few times. The rearrangement links TRBV11-2 to TRBJ2-5; possible D gene TRBD1, 6 bases. V lost 5 bases to trimming and J lost 1 base, with 11 bases between them. The germline V gene encodes CDR1 SGHAT and CDR2 FQNNGV. The CDR3 covers 14 residues. The CDR3 spells CASSPRTVQETQYF. CDR3 nucleotides: TGTGCCAGCAGCCCGCGGACAGTCCAAGAGACCCAGTACTTC.

This chain joins TRBV28 and TRBJ2-5; D is perhaps TRBD1 or TRBD2 (6 bases each). The V gene lost 6 bases and the J gene lost 1 base, with 15 bases spanning the gap. Germline V gene data show CDR1 as MDHEN and CDR2 as SYDVKM. The CDR3 sequence is 15 residues long. The CDR3 DNA sequence: TGTGCCAGCAGCGCCCCCAGGGGACTCCAAGAGACCCAGTACTTC. It yields the protein CASSAPRGLQETQYF.

The chain is built from TRBV5-1 and TRBJ2-1; 8 bases are shared with TRBD2. V lost 3 bases to trimming and J lost 3 bases; unmatched junction nucleotides: 11. Germline-derived CDR1 and CDR2 are SGHRS and YFSETQ. The CDR3 contains 17 residues. The CDR3 DNA sequence: TGCGCCAGCAGCTCTACGGTAGCGGGAAGGAACTACAATGAGCAGTTCTTC. It yields the protein CASSSTVAGRNYNEQFF.

Here the CDR3 DNA reads TGCAGCGTTGATTCAAGACAGGGTAGGAATGAGCAGTTCTTC. Translated: CSVDSRQGRNEQFF. V and J are TRBV29-1 and TRBJ2-1; TRBD1 matches 7 bases. The V and J ends lost 3 bases and 7 bases, in that order; junction bases with no gene match: 9. Germline V CDR1 and CDR2: SQVTM, ANQGSEA. The CDR3 spans 14 residues.

This chain joins TRBV10-2 and TRBJ2-1; possibly TRBD2 for D (7 bases). Germline loops: CDR1 WSHSY, CDR2 SAAADI. CDR3 length equals 14 residues. Trimming removed 8 bases from V and 8 bases from J, with 19 bases in between. This chain's CDR3 is CASWGGTLIDEQFF. DNA for the CDR3: TGCGCCAGCTGGGGGGGGACACTTATAGATGAGCAGTTCTTC.

The chain recombines TRBV7-9 with TRBJ1-1; D uncertain. Germline CDR1 SEHNR, CDR2 FQNEAQ (reference sequence). V was clipped by 5 bases and J by 4 bases, with 8 bases between them. This CDR3 spans 12 amino acids. CDR3 coding DNA: TGTGCCAGCAGCCAGATTTCCACTGAAGCTTTCTTT. Translating gives CASSQISTEAFF.

V gene TRBV5-1 combines with J gene TRBJ2-2; D may be TRBD2 (5 bases). The CDR3 has 15 amino acids. V lost 5 bases and J 7 bases, leaving 18 bases between the germline ends. Germline V gives CDR1 SGHRS, CDR2 YFSETQ. CDR3 sequence: CASSEAGPLDGELFF. The CDR3 DNA reads as TGCGCCAGCAGTGAGGCGGGCCCTTTGGACGGGGAGCTGTTTTTT.

The chain combines TRBV9 with TRBJ1-2; maybe TRBD1 (5 bases). The germline V and J ends were trimmed by 3 bases and 8 bases, with 20 bases remaining between them. Germline values: CDR1 SGDLS, CDR2 YYNGEE. This CDR3 is built from 15 residues. The CDR3 nucleotides are TGTGCCAGCAGCGCCCGGACACCTCCCTCGGGGGGCTACACCTTC. It translates to CASSARTPPSGGYTF.

The V call is TRBV6-1, the J call TRBJ2-1; TRBD2 matches at 7 bases. The CDR3 totals 14 residues. Germline V gives CDR1 MNHNS, CDR2 SASEGT. Unmatched junction bases numbered 5, after V lost 1 base and J lost 8 bases. As DNA, the CDR3 is TGTGCCAGCAGTGAAGGACTAGCTGCGGATGAGCAGTTCTTC. Translating it yields CASSEGLAADEQFF.

This clone was observed a few times. This chain links TRBV6-6 with TRBJ2-7, with D hard to call. The CDR3 length is 11 residues. Trimming removed 9 bases at V and 3 bases at J, with 9 bases between. Germline V gives CDR1 MNHNY, CDR2 SVGAGI (reference sequence). The CDR3, as DNA: TGTGCCAGATTACAGTTCTACGAGCAGTACGTC. This sequence encodes CARLQFYEQYV.

CDR3 nucleotide sequence: TGTGCCAGCTCCCGAGACAACCAACTAGCCAAAAACATTCAGTACTTC. Its translation is CASSRDNQLAKNIQYF. The rearrangement joins TRBV7-2 to TRBJ2-4; unclear D gene. From germline, CDR1 is SGHTA and CDR2 FQGNSA. The CDR3 has 16 residues. V was clipped by 8 bases and J by 0 bases, with 17 bases between them.

The chain links TRBV7-3 to TRBJ2-3, with 13 bases that match TRBD2. This CDR3 is built from 16 residues. V lost 4 bases to trimming and J lost 4 bases; unmatched junction nucleotides: 5. Germline V CDR1 and CDR2: SGHTA, FQGTGA. DNA for the CDR3: TGTGCCAGCAGCTCCGGGACTAGCGGGAAGGCAGATACGCAGTATTTT. It translates to CASSSGTSGKADTQYF.

The V and J genes are TRBV6-1 and TRBJ2-6; 10 bases align to TRBD1. The ends lost 4 bases at V and 1 base at J; junction bases unmatched: 4. The CDR3 has 17 residues. Germline V lookup: CDR1 MNHNS, CDR2 SASEGT. In nucleotides, the CDR3 is TGTGCCAGCAGTGCGCGGACAGGGGGATCTGGGGCCAACGTCCTGACTTTC. This translates into CASSARTGGSGANVLTF.

The rearrangement uses TRBV2 and TRBJ2-7, with D possibly called TRBD1 or TRBD2 (5 bases each). The CDR3 contains 13 residues. The V gene's germline CDR1 is SNHLY and CDR2 FYNNEI. V lost 6 bases to trimming and J lost 2 bases, with 11 bases between them. The CDR3 region is CASSRGPTYEQYF. The CDR3, as DNA: TGTGCCAGCAGCCGGGGACCAACCTACGAGCAGTACTTC.

The V and J genes are TRBV15 and TRBJ2-5; 15 nucleotides match TRBD2. CDR1 LNHNV and CDR2 YYDKDF come from the germline V gene (reference sequence). With V trimmed by 2 bases and J by 4 bases, 5 bases remained unmatched. This CDR3 is built from 17 residues. This CDR3 reads CATSRPGLAGGAETQYF. CDR3 nucleotides: TGTGCCACCAGCAGACCCGGACTAGCGGGAGGGGCAGAGACCCAGTACTTC. The full variable domain, completed using reference TRBV15 and TRBJ2-5, is DAMVIQNPRYQVTQFGKPVTLSCSQTLNHNVMYWYQQKSSQAPKLLFHYYDKDFNNEADTPDNFQSRRPNTSFCFLDIRSPGLGDTAMYLCATSRPGLAGGAETQYFGPGTRLLVL.

The rearrangement joins TRBV25-1 to TRBJ2-3; TRBD2 agrees at 14 bases. The germline gives CDR1 MGHDK, CDR2 SYGVNS. J gave up 1 base and V 5 bases, and 5 bases lay outside the gene matches. This CDR3 is 17 amino acids long. CDR3 amino acids: CASSRTSGRRGTDTQYF. CDR3 coding DNA: TGTGCCAGCAGTCGGACTAGCGGGAGGAGGGGCACAGATACGCAGTATTTT. The whole variable domain, filled in from reference TRBV25-1 and TRBJ2-3, reads EADIYQTPRYLVIGTGKKITLECSQTMGHDKMYWYQQDPGMELHLIHYSYGVNSTEKGDLSSESTVSRIRTEHFPLTLESARPSHTSQYLCASSRTSGRRGTDTQYFGPGTRLTVL.

This clone appeared once. The chain couples TRBV28 to TRBJ2-7; D might be TRBD2 (5 bases). This CDR3 has 14 residues. CDR1 and CDR2 from the germline V gene are MDHEN and SYDVKM. Trimming shortened V by 7 bases and J by 0 bases, and 13 bases separated the two germline ends. The CDR3 coding sequence is TGTGCCAGCATCGGACTCTTGAGCTCCTACGAGCAGTACTTC. Translated: CASIGLLSSYEQYF.

The V call is TRBV6-6, the J call TRBJ1-1; 9 nucleotides align to TRBD1. The trim removed 4 bases at V and 1 base at J, leaving 1 base unmatched. CDR3 length: 14 amino acids. From germline, CDR1 is MNHNY and CDR2 SVGAGI (reference sequence). CDR3 nucleotide sequence: TGTGCCAGCAGTTCACAGGGGGCGAACACTGAAGCTTTCTTT. Protein product: CASSSQGANTEAFF.

The chain joins TRBV2 to TRBJ2-1; 8 bases match TRBD1. CDR1 SNHLY and CDR2 FYNNEI come from the germline V gene. The CDR3 runs to 15 residues. V shed 2 bases and J 6 bases; nucleotides not matched to a gene: 6. CDR3 coding DNA: TGTGCCAGCAGTGAAAGGTTGGGGACAGGCAATGAGCAGTTCTTC. Translation: CASSERLGTGNEQFF.

V usage is TRBV5-4 and J usage is TRBJ2-7; a weak D match, TRBD1 (6 bases). The CDR3 is 15 residues long. Germline V gene data show CDR1 as SGHNT and CDR2 as YYREEE (reference sequence). V was clipped by 3 bases and J by 3 bases, with 16 bases between them. Here the CDR3 DNA reads TGTGCCAGCAGCTCCGGCCGGGACACCATCTACGAGCAGTACTTC. Translating gives CASSSGRDTIYEQYF.

Points on this clone: The same CDR3 is also encoded by other DNA sequences in this sample. The V and J genes are TRBV5-6 and TRBJ2-5; TRBD2 agrees at 9 bases. Germline V gives CDR1 SGHDT, CDR2 YYEEEE. The CDR3 has 15 residues. J was trimmed by 5 bases and V by 0 bases; bases with no gene match: 5. CDR3 residues: CASSLVAGGRETQYF. The CDR3 region has the DNA TGTGCCAGCAGCTTGGTTGCGGGAGGGAGGGAGACCCAGTACTTC.

This chain links TRBV2 with TRBJ2-3, with a tentative D call TRBD1 (6 bases). Germline values: CDR1 SNHLY, CDR2 FYNNEI. The CDR3 has 14 residues. Trimming removed 3 bases from V and 7 bases from J, with 14 bases in between. CDR3 sequence: CASSEDTGKNTQYF. DNA for the CDR3: TGTGCCAGCAGTGAGGATACAGGGAAGAATACGCAGTATTTT.

The rearrangement links TRBV11-2 to TRBJ2-7; perhaps TRBD2 as D (5 bases). CDR1 is SGHAT, CDR2 FQNNGV, per germline. This CDR3 has 12 amino acids. V lost 0 bases, J lost 7 bases, and 7 bases lay in between. Here the CDR3 DNA reads TGTGCCAGCAGCTTAGATTCGGGAGAGCAGTACTTC. Translating gives CASSLDSGEQYF.

The chain employs TRBV11-1 and TRBJ2-5; 10 bases map to TRBD2. Germline lookup yields CDR1 SGHAT and CDR2 FQDESV (reference sequence). The J segment lost 4 bases and the V segment lost 7 bases, leaving 6 bases of the junction unmatched. CDR3 length: 14 residues. The CDR3 coding sequence is TGTGCCAGCACCAGCGGGAGGGCAGGAGAGACCCAGTACTTC. Protein product: CASTSGRAGETQYF.

The chain joins TRBV28 to TRBJ2-1; a weak D match, TRBD2 (6 bases). This CDR3 has 16 amino acids. V was clipped by 8 bases and J by 4 bases, with 21 bases between them. Germline CDR1 reads MDHEN; CDR2 reads SYDVKM. The CDR3 region has the DNA TGTGCCAGCGCCCCGTCCGGCGCGGGACTTTACAATGAGCAGTTCTTC. Its translation: CASAPSGAGLYNEQFF.